This TCR beta chain was profiled in a study of technical replicates of blood from a handful of donors. CDR3 length equals 15 residues. V was trimmed by 4 bases and J by 6 bases, leaving 15 bases between them. Germline V gene lookup returns CDR1 SNHLY and CDR2 FYNNEI. Method: immunoSEQ multiplex PCR; TCRdb's copy keeps in-frame clones and lacks some. Among roughly 62,000 clones listed, around 91% were seen once. Sequencing was done on a sample of PBMCs. The chain uses TRBV2 and TRBJ1-4, with D tentatively TRBD1 (6 bases). This TCR derives from a human donor in good health. Some clones in this sample may be carry-over from other donors' samples. The CDR3 protein is CASSAEQGLYEKLFF. CDR3 DNA: TGTGCCAGCAGTGCCGAACAGGGTTTGTATGAAAAACTGTTTTTT.